Included here is one TCR beta chain sequence, with context. Its antigen specificity is not known. No qualities accompany the bases; no much larger clone lies one base away. This sample stems from a study of T cell responses to AZD1222 COVID-19 vaccine (dated by TCRdb to about 2021). For the wider study: A total of approximately 240 trial participants underwent TCR sequencing, of whom around 200 received two doses of AZD1222 and about 26 received two doses of the MenACWY control vaccine. Trial participants were enrolled by age into 18-55, 56-69 and 70-plus year subgroups, with 148, 28 and 57 TCR-sequenced participants respectively. The investigation overall reported the following: Conclusions about previously exposed vaccinees were limited because only six or seven AZD1222 recipients were SARS-CoV-2 seropositive at baseline. The 56-69-year group was small, and its depth increase did not reach significance, likely because of low power. The whole spike protein was spanned by vaccine-associated CD4 TCRs, and dominant responses were seen in regions 160-218 and 743-854. Most participants were white British and females outnumbered males, and the authors suggested that clonal diversity may have been underestimated. Nearly half of unique spike-specific TCRs reportedly recognized epitopes outside regions mutated in the B.1.351 and B.1.1.7 variants. No day 14 peak-response samples were available, so repertoires were characterized only after the peak T cell response. A significant rise in spike-specific TCR breadth and depth was observed after two AZD1222 doses relative to day 0 and relative to MenACWY recipients.

The sample's time point label is to be understood as: about 28 days (+/-7) after the second vaccine dose. AZD1222 recipients with second doses at about 4 weeks or about 12 weeks were pooled, because spike-specific TCR depth and breadth did not differ between schedules. The vaccinee samples were drawn from two UK trials, COV001 and COV002, one of which was a single-blind randomized controlled phase 2/3 trial testing AZD1222 (ChAdOx1 nCoV-19) in healthy adults. Trial participant PBMC samples were collected at day 0 and day 28 after the second dose for TCRbeta chain sequencing. The CDR3 sequence holds 14 residues, the cysteine and phenylalanine included. Of the read, only the CDR3 DNA is kept; its 42 bases are in frame from base 1. The germline V gene provides CDR1 SQVTM and CDR2 ANQGSEA. At the junction V is shortened by 6 bases and J by 4 bases, with 18 bases in between. The CDR3 regions of human TCRbeta chains were subjected to immunosequencing. The study's processing was this. Repertoire TCRs were matched against a reference library of SARS-CoV-2-specific TCRs generated with the MIRA antigen-specificity platform. Breadth meant the fraction of unique TCRs that were SARS-CoV-2-associated, whereas depth meant the fraction of total T cells that were SARS-CoV-2-associated. Using the MIRA data, each spike-specific TCR was assigned both to the spike region to which the TCR was reactive and to a CD4 or CD8 class. Log10-transformed breadth and depth values were compared by one-way ANOVA with Sidak's multiple comparisons tests. TCRdb mirrors the immuneACCESS table, restricted to in-frame sequences. Some clones are absent from its copies; in checked studies, under half trace to an unresolved V gene, and the reason for the others is unknown. V and J calls and clone size are copied from that table; D and trimming were computed from the DNA. For this sample the table gives some 98,000 clones, of which roughly 80% were detected only once. The ten largest clonotypes hold 13% to 15% of the sample.

The sequencing used peripheral blood, collected 28 days after the second AZD1222 dose. The source of this sequence is an adult who received the AZD1222 COVID-19 vaccine. The chain is encoded by TRBV29-1 joined to TRBJ1-1; a weak D assignment points to TRBD1 (6 bases agree). The DNA sequence is TGCAGCGTCCCAGGGTATATAGGGGGCACTGAAGCTTTCTTT. This yields the protein CSVPGYIGGTEAFF. This CDR3, with the reference TRBV29-1 and TRBJ1-1 proteins standing in past its ends, gives the full variable domain SAVISQKPSRDICQRGTSLTIQCQVDSQVTMMFWYRQQPGQSLTLIATANQGSEATYESGFVIDKFPISRPNLTFSTLTVSNMSPEDSSIYLCSVPGYIGGTEAFFGQGTRLTVV.